The rows below give T cell receptor beta chains drawn from one sample of a study of T cell changes during pregnancy in multiple sclerosis. The data were produced by immunoSEQ multiplex PCR, yet TCRdb's version contains in-frame clones alone and is incomplete. The profile shows 50,000 to 65,000 clones, approximately 86% of them singletons. The sample here was CD4+ T cells from peripheral blood mononuclear cells, taken in the third trimester of pregnancy. These TCRs come from a female donor with multiple sclerosis, enrolled in a pregnancy study. Both conserved end residues are part of each CDR3. D genes are given only for firm matches. Clone size is given for some rows only: seen once, a few or many times, or a class if the clone is expanded.

v_call,j_call,clone_size,d_call,cdr3_nt,cdr3_aa
TRBV30,TRBJ2-3,-,-,TGTGCCTGGAGTAGGGGGGGCCCGGGAAGCACAGATACGCAGTATTTT,CAWSRGGPGSTDTQYF
TRBV12-5,TRBJ2-7,-,TRBD1,TGTGCTAGTGGCTCCGGGACAGGCGAGCAGTACTTC,CASGSGTGEQYF
TRBV19,TRBJ2-4,-,-,TGTGCCAGTAGTATGGGGTGGGGGCTAGCCAAAAACATTCAGTACTTC,CASSMGWGLAKNIQYF
TRBV27,TRBJ1-2,-,-,TGTGCCAGCAGTCCCCATTCAAGCAATAACTATGGCTACACCTTC,CASSPHSSNNYGYTF
TRBV18,TRBJ1-1,-,TRBD1,TGTGCCAGCTCACCGGAGGGGGCAGCGAACACTGAAGCTTTCTTT,CASSPEGAANTEAFF
TRBV27,TRBJ1-2,-,TRBD1,TGTGCCAGCAGTCCACTCCTAGGCGGGACAGCCACCCCTGGCTACACCTTC,CASSPLLGGTATPGYTF
TRBV5-4,TRBJ2-5,once,-,TGTGCCAGCAGCTTGGAGGCGCGGGAGACCCAGTACTTC,CASSLEARETQYF
TRBV9,TRBJ2-2,-,-,TGTGCCAGCAGCCCCCGGGGGAACACCGGGGAGCTGTTTTTT,CASSPRGNTGELFF
TRBV29-1,TRBJ2-1,-,TRBD1,TGCAGCGTTGAGGGACAGGCTTCGAAGAATGAGCAGTTCTTC,CSVEGQASKNEQFF
TRBV30,TRBJ2-1,-,-,TGTGCCACAACACAGCCAGGCAATGAGCAGTTCTTC,CATTQPGNEQFF
TRBV4-2,TRBJ1-5,-,-,TGTGCCAGCAGCCAAGATGGGGGGGCGGGGGCGCGGCAGCCCCAGCATTTT,CASSQDGGAGARQPQHF
TRBV7-3,TRBJ2-3,-,TRBD2,TGTGCCAGCAGCTTAGGACTAGCCACAGATACGCAGTATTTT,CASSLGLATDTQYF
TRBV6-5,TRBJ1-4,-,-,TGTGCCAGCAGCCCCGCGGCAGCTGCTGGGGAAAAACTGTTTTTT,CASSPAAAAGEKLFF
TRBV30,TRBJ1-1,-,-,TGTGCCTGGAGTTATGACGACTCCATGAACACTGAAGCTTTCTTT,CAWSYDDSMNTEAFF
TRBV5-4,TRBJ2-7,-,TRBD2,TGTGCCAGCAGCTGGGCGGGGGGGCCCTACGAGCAGTACTTC,CASSWAGGPYEQYF
TRBV7-2,TRBJ2-7,-,TRBD2,TGTGCCAGCAGCTTAGTCGTGGCGGGGGGCCTCGACGAGCAGTACTTC,CASSLVVAGGLDEQYF
TRBV7-9,TRBJ2-7,-,-,TGTGCCAGCAGCGTGGACAGTGGGACCTACGAGCAGTACTTC,CASSVDSGTYEQYF
TRBV27,TRBJ2-7,once,TRBD1,TGTGCCAGCAGTTCTACTCCGGACAGGGTAACTGACGAGCAGTACTTC,CASSSTPDRVTDEQYF
TRBV10-1,TRBJ1-4,-,TRBD1,TGCGCCAGAATTAAGGGGGCCCGTAGGGCGCTTCATACATTT,CARIKGARRALHTF
TRBV18,TRBJ1-3,-,TRBD1,TGTGCCAGCTCACCTCCCGGGACAGGGACGGTGGCTTCTGGAAACACCATATATTTT,CASSPPGTGTVASGNTIYF
TRBV25-1,TRBJ2-7,-,-,TGTGCCAGCAGCCCCTCCAATAGGGGGTCCTACGAGCAGTACTTC,CASSPSNRGSYEQYF
TRBV6-6,TRBJ1-6,-,-,TGTGCCTGCGGGGGACCCCAGAGACCCCTCCACTTT,CACGGPQRPLHF
TRBV11-1,TRBJ1-2,-,TRBD1,TGTGCCAGCAGCCCCGACAGGGAACATGGCTACACCTTC,CASSPDREHGYTF
TRBV7-3,TRBJ2-1,-,TRBD2,TGTGCCAGCAGCTTAAGGTTAGCGGGGGTTAATGAGCAGTTCTTC,CASSLRLAGVNEQFF
TRBV18,TRBJ1-1,-,TRBD1,TGTGCCAGCTCCCCGGGACAGGGAGGCACTGAAGCTTTCTTT,CASSPGQGGTEAFF
TRBV6-5,TRBJ1-2,-,-,TGTGCCAGCAGACTACAGGGAGGGAGATCCGGCTACACCTTC,CASRLQGGRSGYTF
TRBV18,TRBJ2-7,-,TRBD2,TGTGCCAGCTCACCTCCGGGACTAGCGGGAGGCGAGCAGTACTTC,CASSPPGLAGGEQYF
TRBV5-8,TRBJ2-1,-,-,TGTGCCAGCAGCTTCCAGTTAGACAGGAGCTCCTACAATGAGCAGTTCTTC,CASSFQLDRSSYNEQFF
TRBV28,TRBJ2-1,-,TRBD2,TGTGCCAGCAAGGGTAGCGGGACGGATCTGTACAATGAGCAGTTCTTC,CASKGSGTDLYNEQFF
TRBV7-2,TRBJ1-2,-,TRBD1,TGTGCCAGCAGCCATGGGGGGGACAGGGCTAACTATGGCTACACCTTC,CASSHGGDRANYGYTF
TRBV7-9,TRBJ1-1,-,-,TGTGCCAGCAGCTTATTCCCCGGGGGGAACACTGAAGCTTTCTTT,CASSLFPGGNTEAFF
TRBV19,TRBJ2-7,-,-,TGTGCCAGTAGCGAATACTCAGCCTCGCGGGTGGACGAGCAGTACTTC,CASSEYSASRVDEQYF
TRBV29-1,TRBJ1-1,-,-,TGCAGCGTCGAGCTTTTGGCGCAGGGGACTGAAGCTTTCTTT,CSVELLAQGTEAFF
TRBV19,TRBJ1-3,-,-,TGTGCCAGTAGTCCACCCAGGGCCACCTCTGGAAACACCATATATTTT,CASSPPRATSGNTIYF
TRBV6-1,TRBJ1-1,-,-,TGTGCCAGCAGTGTATGGACAGCCCCGAACACTGAAGCTTTCTTT,CASSVWTAPNTEAFF
TRBV7-2,TRBJ2-5,-,-,TGTGCCAGCAGCTTAGAGGGGGTCGGCGAGACCCAGTACTTC,CASSLEGVGETQYF